This entry features one T cell receptor beta chain sequence. This sample was taken from a study of cytomegalovirus exposure and HLA in healthy donors. The PCR used 60 Vbeta and 13 Jbeta primers. Profiling relied on immunoSEQ multiplex PCR, and the TCRdb table lists in-frame clones only, not all of them. The sample contains approximately 150,000 clones, 60% to 85% of which appear only once. Germline CDR1 is SEHNR and CDR2 is FQNEAQ (reference sequence). The ends were cut back, 5 bases at V and 2 bases at J, with 16 bases in the middle. CDR3 length: 16 amino acids. The chain links TRBV7-9 to TRBJ2-1, with D possibly matching TRBD2 (6 bases). Sequencing was done on a sample of PBMCs. The sequence was collected from a man aged 35 to 55 in good health and CMV-seropositive. CDR3 coding DNA: TGTGCCAGCAGCCCCCTAGCGAGCGGCCCCTACAATGAGCAGTTCTTC. Amino acids: CASSPLASGPYNEQFF.